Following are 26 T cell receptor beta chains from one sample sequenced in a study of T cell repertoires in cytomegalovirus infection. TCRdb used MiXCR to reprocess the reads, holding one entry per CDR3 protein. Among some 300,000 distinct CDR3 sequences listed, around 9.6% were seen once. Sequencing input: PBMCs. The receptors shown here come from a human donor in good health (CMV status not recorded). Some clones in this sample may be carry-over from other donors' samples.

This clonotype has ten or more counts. In nucleotides, the CDR3 is TGTGCCAGCACACTAGCGGGTCCTCCCAATGAGCAGTTCTTC. It yields the protein CASTLAGPPNEQFF. The chain is built from TRBV6-1 and TRBJ2-1; TRBD2 agrees at 9 bases. Per germline, CDR1 MNHNS and CDR2 SASEGT. Unmatched junction bases numbered 7, after V lost 7 bases and J lost 6 bases. This CDR3 has 14 residues.

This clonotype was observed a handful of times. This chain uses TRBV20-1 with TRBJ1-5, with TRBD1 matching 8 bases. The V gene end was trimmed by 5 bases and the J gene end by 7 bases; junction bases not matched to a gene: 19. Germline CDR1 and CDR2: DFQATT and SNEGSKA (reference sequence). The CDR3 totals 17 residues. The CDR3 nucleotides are TGCAGTGCTTCTAGGCGGTCCCGACAGGGGTTGAGACAGCCCCAGCATTTT. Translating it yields CSASRRSRQGLRQPQHF.

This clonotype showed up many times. The CDR3, as DNA: TGTGCCAGCAGTTGGTTCTTGCTCGGGCCAGCGGACATTCAGTACTTC. This gives the protein CASSWFLLGPADIQYF. The rearrangement links TRBV12-3 or TRBV12-4 to TRBJ2-4; a possible D gene is TRBD2 (5 bases). This CDR3 contains 16 residues. The V end lost 4 bases, the J end lost 8 bases, and 21 bases lay between the germline ends.

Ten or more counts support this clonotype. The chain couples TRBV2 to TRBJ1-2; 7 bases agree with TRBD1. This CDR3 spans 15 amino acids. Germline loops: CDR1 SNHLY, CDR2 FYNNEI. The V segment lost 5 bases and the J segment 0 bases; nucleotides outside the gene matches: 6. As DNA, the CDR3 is TGTGCCAGCAGTCGACAGGGCCGAACTAACTATGGCTACACCTTC. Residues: CASSRQGRTNYGYTF.

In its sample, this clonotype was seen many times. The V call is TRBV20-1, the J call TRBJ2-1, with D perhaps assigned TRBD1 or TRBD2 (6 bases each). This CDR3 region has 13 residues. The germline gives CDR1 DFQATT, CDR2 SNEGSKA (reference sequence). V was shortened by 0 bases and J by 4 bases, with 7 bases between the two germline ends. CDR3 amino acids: CSAREGGYNEQFF. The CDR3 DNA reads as TGCAGTGCTAGAGAAGGGGGGTACAATGAGCAGTTCTTC.

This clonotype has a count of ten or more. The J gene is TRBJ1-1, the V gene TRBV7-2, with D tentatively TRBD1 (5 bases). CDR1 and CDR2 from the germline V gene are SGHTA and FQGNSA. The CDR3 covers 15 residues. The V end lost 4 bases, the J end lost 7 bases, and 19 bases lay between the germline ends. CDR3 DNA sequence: TGTGCCAGCAGCTCACCTCCGTGGACAAACGGTGAAGCTTTCTTT. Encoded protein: CASSSPPWTNGEAFF.

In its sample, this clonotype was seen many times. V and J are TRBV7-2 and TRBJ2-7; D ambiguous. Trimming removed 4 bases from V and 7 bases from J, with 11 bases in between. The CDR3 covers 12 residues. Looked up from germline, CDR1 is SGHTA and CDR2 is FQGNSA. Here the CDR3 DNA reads TGTGCCAGCAGCTCCTATCGCGGTGAGCAGTACTTC. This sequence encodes CASSSYRGEQYF.

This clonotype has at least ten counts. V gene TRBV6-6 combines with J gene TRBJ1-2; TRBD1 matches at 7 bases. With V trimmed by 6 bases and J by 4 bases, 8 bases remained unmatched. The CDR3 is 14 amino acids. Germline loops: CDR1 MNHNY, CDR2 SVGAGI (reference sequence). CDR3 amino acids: CASRTTDRVYGYTF. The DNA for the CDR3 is TGTGCCAGCAGAACGACAGACAGGGTCTATGGCTACACCTTC.

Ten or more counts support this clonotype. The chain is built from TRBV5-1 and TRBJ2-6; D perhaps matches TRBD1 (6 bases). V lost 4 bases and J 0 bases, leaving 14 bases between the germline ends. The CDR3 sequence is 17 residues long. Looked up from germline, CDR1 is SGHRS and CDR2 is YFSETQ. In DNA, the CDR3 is TGCGCCAGCAGCCTTAGACAGGTCAGCTCTGGGGCCAACGTCCTGACTTTC. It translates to CASSLRQVSSGANVLTF. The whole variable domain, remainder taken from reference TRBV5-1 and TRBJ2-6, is KAGVTQTPRYLIKTRGQQVTLSCSPISGHRSVSWYQQTPGQGLQFLFEYFSETQRNKGNFPGRFSGRQFSNSRSEMNVSTLELGDSALYLCASSLRQVSSGANVLTFGAGSRLTVL.

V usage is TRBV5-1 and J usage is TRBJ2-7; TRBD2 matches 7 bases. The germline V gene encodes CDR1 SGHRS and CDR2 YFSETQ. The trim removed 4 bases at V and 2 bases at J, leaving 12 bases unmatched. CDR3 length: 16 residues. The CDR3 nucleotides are TGCGCCAGCAGCGAGGCCTTAACGGGGGGAACCTACGAGCAGTACTTC. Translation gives CASSEALTGGTYEQYF.

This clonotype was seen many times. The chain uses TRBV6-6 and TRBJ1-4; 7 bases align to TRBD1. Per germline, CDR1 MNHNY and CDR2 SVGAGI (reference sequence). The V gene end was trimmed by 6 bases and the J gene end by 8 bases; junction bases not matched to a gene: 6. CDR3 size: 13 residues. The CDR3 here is CASRVGGHEKLFF. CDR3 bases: TGTGCCAGCAGGGTAGGGGGCCACGAAAAACTGTTTTTT.

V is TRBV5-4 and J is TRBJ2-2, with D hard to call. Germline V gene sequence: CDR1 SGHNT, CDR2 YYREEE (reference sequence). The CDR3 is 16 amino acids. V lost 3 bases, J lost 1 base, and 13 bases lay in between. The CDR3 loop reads CASSYDPGRNTGELFF. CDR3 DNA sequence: TGTGCCAGCAGCTACGACCCTGGACGGAACACCGGGGAGCTGTTTTTT.

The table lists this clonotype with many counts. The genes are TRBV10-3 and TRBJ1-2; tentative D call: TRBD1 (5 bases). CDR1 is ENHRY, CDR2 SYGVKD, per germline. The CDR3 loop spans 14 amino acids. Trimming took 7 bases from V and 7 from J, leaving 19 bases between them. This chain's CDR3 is CAITLDTPWGGYTF. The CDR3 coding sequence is TGTGCCATCACCCTGGACACCCCCTGGGGTGGCTACACCTTC.

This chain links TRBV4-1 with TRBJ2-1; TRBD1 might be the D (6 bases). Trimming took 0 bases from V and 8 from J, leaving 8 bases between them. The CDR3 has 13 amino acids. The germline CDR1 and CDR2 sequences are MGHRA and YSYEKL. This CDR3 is CASSQEQGYEQFF. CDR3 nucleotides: TGCGCCAGCAGCCAAGAACAGGGCTATGAGCAGTTCTTC.

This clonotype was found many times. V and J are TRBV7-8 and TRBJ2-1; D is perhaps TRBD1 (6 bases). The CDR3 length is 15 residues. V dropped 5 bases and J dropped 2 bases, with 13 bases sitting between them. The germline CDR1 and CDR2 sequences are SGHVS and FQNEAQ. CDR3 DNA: TGTGCCAGCAGCCCTCAGGGGACCCCCTACAATGAGCAGTTCTTC. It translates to CASSPQGTPYNEQFF.

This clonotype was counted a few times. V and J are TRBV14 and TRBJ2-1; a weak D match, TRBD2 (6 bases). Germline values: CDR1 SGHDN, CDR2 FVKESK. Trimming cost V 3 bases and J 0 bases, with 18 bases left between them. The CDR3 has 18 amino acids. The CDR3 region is CASSHLGLSDRSYNEQFF. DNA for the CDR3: TGTGCCAGCAGCCATCTCGGACTATCCGATCGCTCCTACAATGAGCAGTTCTTC. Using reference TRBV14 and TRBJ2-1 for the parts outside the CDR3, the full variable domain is EAGVTQFPSHSVIEKGQTVTLRCDPISGHDNLYWYRRVMGKEIKFLLHFVKESKQDESGMPNNRFLAERTGGTYSTLKVQPAELEDSGVYFCASSHLGLSDRSYNEQFFGPGTRLTVL.

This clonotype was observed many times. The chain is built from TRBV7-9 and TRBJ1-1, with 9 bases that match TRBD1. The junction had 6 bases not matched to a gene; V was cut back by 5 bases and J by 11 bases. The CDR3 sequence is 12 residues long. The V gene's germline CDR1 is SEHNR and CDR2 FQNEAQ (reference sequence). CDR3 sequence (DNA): TGTGCCAGCAGCCCCCATGGACAGGGGGCTTTCTTT. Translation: CASSPHGQGAFF.

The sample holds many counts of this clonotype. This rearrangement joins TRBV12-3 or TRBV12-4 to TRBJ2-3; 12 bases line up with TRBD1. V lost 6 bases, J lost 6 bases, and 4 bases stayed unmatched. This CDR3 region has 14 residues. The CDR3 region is CASRPGTGGDTQYF. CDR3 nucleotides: TGTGCCAGCAGGCCAGGGACAGGGGGCGATACGCAGTATTTT.

The CDR3 protein is CASSYGQGTYEQYV. As DNA, the CDR3 is TGTGCCAGCAGTTACGGACAGGGTACCTACGAGCAGTACGTC. The genes are TRBV6-5 and TRBJ2-7; 8 positions agree with TRBD1. The CDR3 contains 14 residues. Germline V gives CDR1 MNHEY, CDR2 SVGAGI. V shed 2 bases, J shed 2 bases, and the junction held 2 bases outside the gene matches.

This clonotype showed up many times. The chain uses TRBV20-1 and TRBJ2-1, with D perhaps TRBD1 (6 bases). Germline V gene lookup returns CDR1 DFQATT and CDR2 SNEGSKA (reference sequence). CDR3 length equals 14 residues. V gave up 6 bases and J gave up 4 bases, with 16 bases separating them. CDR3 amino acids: CSAPRAGTYNEQFF. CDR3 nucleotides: TGCAGTGCCCCAAGGGCAGGGACATACAATGAGCAGTTCTTC.

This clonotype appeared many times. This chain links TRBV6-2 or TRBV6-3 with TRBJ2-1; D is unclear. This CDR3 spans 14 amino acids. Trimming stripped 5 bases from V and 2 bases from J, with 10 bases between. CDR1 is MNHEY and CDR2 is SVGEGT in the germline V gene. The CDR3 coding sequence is TGTGCCAGCAGTCCCCTCCGAGCCTACAATGAGCAGTTCTTC. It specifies CASSPLRAYNEQFF.

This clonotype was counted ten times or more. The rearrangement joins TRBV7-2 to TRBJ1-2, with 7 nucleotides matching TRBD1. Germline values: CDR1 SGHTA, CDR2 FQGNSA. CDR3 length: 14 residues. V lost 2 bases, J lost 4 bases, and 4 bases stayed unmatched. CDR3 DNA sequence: TGTGCCAGCAGCTTACGCGACAGGGCCTATGGCTACACCTTC. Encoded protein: CASSLRDRAYGYTF. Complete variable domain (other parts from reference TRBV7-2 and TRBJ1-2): GAGVSQSPSNKVTEKGKDVELRCDPISGHTALYWYRQSLGQGLEFLIYFQGNSAPDKSGLPSDRFSAERTGGSVSTLTIQRTQQEDSAVYLCASSLRDRAYGYTFGSGTRLTVV.

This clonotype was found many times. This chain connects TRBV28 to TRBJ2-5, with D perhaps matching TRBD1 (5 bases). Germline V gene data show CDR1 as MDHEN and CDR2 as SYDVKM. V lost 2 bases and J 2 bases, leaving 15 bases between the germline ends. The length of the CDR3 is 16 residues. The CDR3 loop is CASSLRGRTPQETQYF. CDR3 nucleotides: TGTGCCAGCAGTTTAAGGGGCCGGACACCGCAAGAGACCCAGTACTTC.

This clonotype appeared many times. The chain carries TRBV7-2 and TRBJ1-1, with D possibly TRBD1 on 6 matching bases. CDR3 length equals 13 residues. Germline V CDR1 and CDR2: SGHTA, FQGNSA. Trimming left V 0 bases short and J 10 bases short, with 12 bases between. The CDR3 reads CASSLAQGGRAFF. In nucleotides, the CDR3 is TGTGCCAGCAGCTTAGCGCAAGGGGGGAGAGCTTTCTTT.

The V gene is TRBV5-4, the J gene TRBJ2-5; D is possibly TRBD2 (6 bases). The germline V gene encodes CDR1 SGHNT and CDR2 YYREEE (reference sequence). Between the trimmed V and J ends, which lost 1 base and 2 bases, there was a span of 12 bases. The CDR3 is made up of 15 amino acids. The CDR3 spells CASSLWTTRQETQYF. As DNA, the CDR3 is TGTGCCAGCAGCTTGTGGACTACCCGTCAAGAGACCCAGTACTTC.

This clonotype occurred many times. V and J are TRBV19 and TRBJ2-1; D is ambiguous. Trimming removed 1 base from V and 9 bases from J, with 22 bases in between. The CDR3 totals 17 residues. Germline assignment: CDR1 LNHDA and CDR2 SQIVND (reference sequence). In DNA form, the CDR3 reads TGTGCCAGTAGTATAGTGGGCCAGGCCGTTTTTCGTAGTGAGCAGTTCTTC. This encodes CASSIVGQAVFRSEQFF.